The T cell receptor (beta chain) described here comes from a study of T cells expressing NK-cell markers. Turning to the study itself: Sorted CD3+CD56+NKG2C+, CD3+CD56+NKG2C- and CD3+CD56-NKG2C+ T cells supplied TCR beta repertoires.

Concerning this clonotype: Its antigen is undetermined.

TCRdb reprocessed the 5' RACE reads and reports one entry per CDR3 protein, with no DNA. The record lists approximately 550,000 distinct CDR3 sequences, of which the ten most abundant hold roughly 3.6%. General study points: Leadership of the CD3+CD56-NKG2C+ fraction also belonged to these clonotypes in several donors.

This sequence was found in a man between 18 and 35 years old in good health. Material for sequencing was blood T cells: a sorted CD56 or NKG2C T cell subset, CD4+ or CD8+ T cells, or bulk PBMC T cells (not recorded which).

CDR3 sequence: CASSQQQGAMNTGELFF. V and J are TRBV18 and TRBJ2-2; with no DNA, the TCRdb D assignment of TRBD1 cannot be verified. Per germline, CDR1 KGHSH and CDR2 LQKENI. This CDR3 has 17 residues.